The 21 T cell receptor beta chains listed next were all sequenced from one sample in a study of blood T cell repertoires in COVID-19. TCRdb's table, derived via immunoSEQ multiplex PCR, lists solely in-frame clones and lacks some. The top ten clones hold approximately 1.2% of a sample with over 250,000 clones, over 75% of them seen once. Sequencing was performed on PBMCs or T cells enriched from blood (not recorded which). The receptor source for this set is a woman between 25 and 40 years old who had recovered from COVID-19.

This clone has only one observation. This chain joins TRBV29-1 and TRBJ2-1; 9 positions agree with TRBD2. From germline, CDR1 is SQVTM and CDR2 ANQGSEA. The CDR3 runs 15 residues. Losses at the gene ends were 4 bases for V and 5 bases for J; bases not matched to a gene: 9. The CDR3 protein is CSVGPGLAINNEQFF. For the CDR3, the DNA is TGCAGCGTTGGCCCTGGACTAGCGATAAACAATGAGCAGTTCTTC.

V gene TRBV28 combines with J gene TRBJ2-1, with a possible D match to TRBD1 (6 bases). Germline V lookup: CDR1 MDHEN, CDR2 SYDVKM. Between the trimmed V and J ends, which lost 5 bases and 15 bases, there was a span of 14 bases. CDR3 size: 11 residues. Here the CDR3 DNA reads TGTGCCAGCAGTCTCCACAGGGATTGGTTCTTC. This codes for CASSLHRDWFF.

This rearrangement joins TRBV24-1 to TRBJ1-2, with D hard to call. Deletions cut 4 bases from V and 3 bases from J, with 11 bases between. Germline CDR1 and CDR2: KGHDR and SFDVKD. This CDR3 spans 14 amino acids. The CDR3 sequence is CATSEPDTYYGYTF. CDR3 DNA sequence: TGTGCCACCAGTGAACCAGACACCTACTATGGCTACACCTTC.

The gene calls are TRBV3-1 (or the pseudogene TRBV3-2) and TRBJ2-3, with 9 positions matching TRBD1. The germline V gene encodes CDR1 LGHDT and CDR2 YNNKEL (reference sequence). The CDR3 consists of 15 residues. Germline trimming cut 4 bases from V and 5 bases from J; bases unmatched to any gene: 7. Here the CDR3 reads CASSLRTGVQDTQYF. The CDR3 DNA reads as TGTGCCAGCAGCCTCCGGACAGGGGTGCAAGATACGCAGTATTTT.

The CDR3 is CASSQAIGSPGLAFFGQYF. DNA of the CDR3: TGCGCCAGCAGCCAAGCCATAGGTTCGCCGGGACTAGCATTCTTTGGGCAGTACTTC. V is TRBV4-3 and J is TRBJ2-7; TRBD2 agrees at 9 bases. Germline lookup yields CDR1 LGHNA and CDR2 YSLEER. Unmatched junction bases numbered 22, after V lost 1 base and J lost 9 bases. The CDR3 totals 19 residues.

The chain uses TRBV28 and TRBJ1-2; 8 bases map to TRBD1. The CDR3 contains 17 residues. Germline V CDR1 and CDR2: MDHEN, SYDVKM. Trimming cost V 6 bases and J 2 bases; bases outside gene matches: 14. The CDR3 region is CASSRLRAGGRNYGYTF. Written as DNA, the CDR3 is TGTGCCAGCAGCCGCCTGAGGGCAGGGGGCCGGAACTATGGCTACACCTTC.

The DNA of the CDR3 is TGTGCCAGTAGTGGACAGAAGGGGAGAGAAAAACTGTTTTTT. As protein: CASSGQKGREKLFF. The chain combines TRBV19 with TRBJ1-4; TRBD1 is a possible D gene (6 bases). Per the germline V gene, CDR1 is LNHDA and CDR2 is SQIVND (reference sequence). The length of the CDR3 is 14 residues. V was pared by 5 bases and J by 8 bases, with 15 bases between.

The rearrangement uses TRBV10-3 and TRBJ2-7; D possibly corresponds to TRBD1 (5 bases). V lost 9 bases and J 2 bases, leaving 17 bases between the germline ends. Germline CDR1 is ENHRY and CDR2 is SYGVKD. This CDR3 region has 14 residues. This CDR3 reads CAIGEAGSTYEQYF. DNA of the CDR3: TGTGCCATAGGGGAAGCAGGCTCGACCTACGAGCAGTACTTC.

The genes are TRBV7-9 and TRBJ2-1; 9 positions agree with TRBD2. With 5 bases clipped from V and 10 bases from J, the junction kept 12 bases outside the gene matches. Germline values: CDR1 SEHNR, CDR2 FQNEAQ (reference sequence). The CDR3 covers 15 residues. The CDR3 sequence: CASSEPGLAGWEQFF. The CDR3 region has the DNA TGTGCCAGCAGCGAACCGGGACTAGCAGGGTGGGAGCAGTTCTTC.

This clone showed up just a few times. In DNA, the CDR3 is TGTGCCAGCAGCTTAGCGTTCGGGGAGAATTATGGCTACACCTTC. Its protein is CASSLAFGENYGYTF. V and J are TRBV7-2 and TRBJ1-2, with no clear D. From germline, CDR1 is SGHTA and CDR2 FQGNSA. The CDR3 totals 15 residues. V shed 0 bases and J shed 5 bases, with 13 bases lying between them.

The chain recombines TRBV2 with TRBJ2-1; tentatively, D is TRBD2 (7 bases). Trimming left V 8 bases short and J 8 bases short, with 19 bases between. The CDR3 extends over 14 amino acids. Germline loops: CDR1 SNHLY, CDR2 FYNNEI. In nucleotides, the CDR3 is TGTGCCAGCCGACGGGGGCTAGCGGTAGATGAGCAGTTCTTC. Translating it yields CASRRGLAVDEQFF.

The gene calls are TRBV5-5 and TRBJ1-5; 11 bases agree with TRBD1. This CDR3 spans 18 amino acids. Germline V CDR1 and CDR2: SGHKS, YYEKEE (reference sequence). With 0 bases clipped from V and 2 bases from J, the junction kept 7 bases outside the gene matches. CDR3 protein: CASSLEGQGVVGNQPQHF. In DNA, the CDR3 is TGTGCCAGCAGCTTGGAGGGACAGGGGGTAGTAGGCAATCAGCCCCAGCATTTT.

J is TRBJ2-2 and V is TRBV2, with TRBD1 matching 7 bases. With V trimmed by 6 bases and J by 4 bases, 5 bases remained unmatched. The CDR3 totals 14 residues. Germline loops: CDR1 SNHLY, CDR2 FYNNEI. The CDR3 coding sequence is TGTGCCAGCAGCCGCGGACAGGTCACCGGGGAGCTGTTTTTT. This encodes CASSRGQVTGELFF.

This clone was counted a single time. The J gene is TRBJ2-3, the V gene TRBV7-6; D is ambiguous. Trimming shortened V by 5 bases and J by 2 bases, and 8 bases separated the two germline ends. The germline gives CDR1 SGHVS, CDR2 FNYEAQ. The CDR3 runs to 13 residues. The CDR3 protein is CASSLVLTDTQYF. The CDR3 DNA sequence: TGTGCCAGCAGCCTCGTCCTCACAGATACGCAGTATTTT.

The chain carries TRBV2 and TRBJ1-5; 7 bases align to TRBD1. V trimming: 6 bases; J trimming: 3 bases; junction bases outside the gene matches: 8. The CDR3 loop spans 15 amino acids. Per germline, CDR1 SNHLY and CDR2 FYNNEI. As DNA, the CDR3 is TGTGCCAGCAGGCCAGATACAGGGGCCAATCAGCCCCAGCATTTT. Translated, it gives CASRPDTGANQPQHF.

There are a few counts of this clone. The chain joins TRBV6-4 to TRBJ1-6; D uncertain. This CDR3 spans 13 amino acids. CDR1 is MRHNA, CDR2 SNTAGT, per germline. The germline V and J ends were trimmed by 4 bases and 5 bases, with 6 bases remaining between them. The CDR3 DNA reads as TGTGCCAGCAGTGCCGGGGATAATTCACCCCTCCACTTT. As protein: CASSAGDNSPLHF.

This chain uses TRBV6-2 or TRBV6-3 with TRBJ1-5; D unresolved. The ends were cut back, 3 bases at V and 0 bases at J, with 12 bases in the middle. Germline CDR1 and CDR2: MNHEY and SVGEGT. CDR3 size: 16 residues. The CDR3: CASSYGGIFSNQPQHF. CDR3 bases: TGTGCCAGCAGTTATGGAGGGATCTTTAGCAATCAGCCCCAGCATTTT.

This clone has just one count. The chain recombines TRBV10-1 with TRBJ2-1; 10 bases agree with TRBD1. V shed 0 bases, J shed 6 bases, and the junction held 5 bases outside the gene matches. There are 16 residues in the CDR3. CDR1 is WNHNN and CDR2 is SYGVQD in the germline V gene (reference sequence). CDR3 residues: CASSESTGQGINEQFF. CDR3 in DNA: TGCGCCAGCAGTGAGTCAACGGGACAGGGGATCAATGAGCAGTTCTTC.

This sequence joins TRBV2 and TRBJ2-5; the match to TRBD1 covers 8 bases. V was clipped by 2 bases and J by 2 bases; unmatched bases: 4. CDR3 length: 15 amino acids. Germline values: CDR1 SNHLY, CDR2 FYNNEI. CDR3 in DNA: TGTGCCAGCAGTGAATTCCGGACAGGGCAAGAGACCCAGTACTTC. This translates into CASSEFRTGQETQYF.

The CDR3, as DNA: TGTGCCAGCAGCGTACGAGGACAGGGTGTGTATGAGCAGTTCTTC. This translates into CASSVRGQGVYEQFF. The chain combines TRBV9 with TRBJ2-1, with TRBD1 identical over 8 bases. The CDR3 covers 15 residues. Germline CDR1 and CDR2: SGDLS and YYNGEE. V shed 1 base and J 8 bases; nucleotides not matched to a gene: 8.

This clone was detected only once. At one end, the junction sequence differs from germline, possibly due to a read error. The chain couples TRBV7-7 to TRBJ2-2; D call uncertain. The CDR3 extends over 12 amino acids. Germline V gives CDR1 SSHAT, CDR2 FNYEAQ (reference sequence). The DNA for the CDR3 is TGTGCTAGCAGCCCTAACGAGCGGGAGCTGTTTTTT. Its translation: CASSPNERELFF.